These 23 T cell receptor beta chains originate from one sample sequenced in a study of blood T cell repertoires in COVID-19. The repertoire was sequenced with immunoSEQ multiplex PCR; TCRdb's copy has only in-frame clones and lacks some. The profile shows over 120,000 clones, around 87% of them singletons. What was sequenced was PBMCs or T cells enriched from blood (not recorded which). The receptors were sampled from a man in his sixties who had recovered from COVID-19.

The chain joins TRBV29-1 to TRBJ2-3; 9 nucleotides agree with TRBD2. CDR1 and CDR2 (germline): SQVTM, ANQGSEA. This CDR3 has 15 residues. V was clipped by 4 bases and J by 1 base; unmatched bases: 6. CDR3 DNA: TGCAGCGTTGCGATAGCGGGGGTCGGCACAGATACGCAGTATTTT. Its translation: CSVAIAGVGTDTQYF.

The chain carries TRBV9 and TRBJ1-2; unclear D gene. The germline V gene has CDR1 SGDLS and CDR2 YYNGEE. The V and J ends lost 2 bases and 10 bases respectively, with 15 bases between them. The CDR3 extends over 13 amino acids. The CDR3 DNA sequence: TGTGCCAGCAGCGTTCATGACCGGGTATCCTACACCTTC. It specifies CASSVHDRVSYTF.

The CDR3 nucleotides are TGTGCCAGCAGCCAAGACTCAGTTGACTACACCTTC. It specifies CASSQDSVDYTF. The V gene is TRBV14, the J gene TRBJ1-2, with unresolved D. Looked up from germline, CDR1 is SGHDN and CDR2 is FVKESK. V was shortened by 0 bases and J by 10 bases, with 9 bases between the two germline ends. The CDR3 runs 12 residues.

The V call is TRBV2, the J call TRBJ2-1; 12 nucleotides match TRBD1. The CDR3 consists of 17 residues. The J segment lost 9 bases and the V segment lost 8 bases, leaving 17 bases of the junction unmatched. Germline values: CDR1 SNHLY, CDR2 FYNNEI. The CDR3 nucleotides read TGTGCCAGCCAGCGGGACAGGGGGCCTCCAGCGGGAGTTGAGCAGTTCTTC. It specifies CASQRDRGPPAGVEQFF.

CDR3 protein: CSVEAGALGLFF. DNA for the CDR3: TGCAGCGTTGAGGCGGGAGCCCTGGGGCTGTTTTTT. The chain combines TRBV29-1 with TRBJ1-4; D gene uncertain. Trimming left V 3 bases short and J 14 bases short, with 16 bases between. The CDR3 consists of 12 residues. Germline lookup yields CDR1 SQVTM and CDR2 ANQGSEA.

V gene TRBV5-5 combines with J gene TRBJ2-2, with D possibly being TRBD1 (5 bases). Germline V CDR1 and CDR2: SGHKS, YYEKEE (reference sequence). This CDR3 is 14 amino acids long. The V end was cut by 4 bases, the J end by 5 bases, with 12 bases between. Written as DNA, the CDR3 is TGTGCCAGCAGCACGACAGCAGCGACCGGGGAGCTGTTTTTT. Residues: CASSTTAATGELFF.

The chain recombines TRBV12-3 or TRBV12-4 with TRBJ2-1, with D possibly being TRBD2 (7 bases). V shed 3 bases and J shed 9 bases, with 12 bases lying between them. This CDR3 is built from 13 residues. The DNA of the CDR3 is TGTGCCAGCAGTTTGGGGGGGCGGCTTGAGCAGTTCTTC. Protein sequence: CASSLGGRLEQFF.

The rearrangement links TRBV9 to TRBJ2-1; 9 bases fit TRBD2. The CDR3 is 16 residues long. V shed 0 bases and J 5 bases; nucleotides not matched to a gene: 6. Germline CDR1 SGDLS, CDR2 YYNGEE. The CDR3 loop is CASSVVVAGGNNEQFF. CDR3 DNA: TGTGCCAGCAGCGTAGTAGTTGCGGGGGGGAACAATGAGCAGTTCTTC.

The chain has TRBV18 and TRBJ1-2; 10 nucleotides align to TRBD1. Germline lookup yields CDR1 KGHSH and CDR2 LQKENI. The CDR3 has 16 amino acids. J was trimmed by 4 bases and V by 4 bases; bases with no gene match: 9. The chain's CDR3 is CASSLAGTGEFYGYTF. The CDR3 DNA reads as TGTGCCAGCTCACTTGCCGGGACAGGGGAATTCTATGGCTACACCTTC.

This rearrangement joins TRBV29-1 to TRBJ1-5; D not certain. The V gene lost 4 bases and the J gene lost 7 bases, with 8 bases spanning the gap. CDR3 length: 11 residues. CDR1 is SQVTM, CDR2 ANQGSEA, per germline. This CDR3 is CSVGGDQPQHF. The CDR3 region has the DNA TGCAGCGTTGGCGGTGACCAGCCCCAGCATTTT.

The chain couples TRBV6-5 to TRBJ1-5, with 7 bases aligning to TRBD1. This CDR3 spans 15 amino acids. Looked up from germline, CDR1 is MNHEY and CDR2 is SVGAGI. The trim removed 8 bases at V and 0 bases at J, leaving 7 bases unmatched. The CDR3 is CASGDSTYSNQPQHF. CDR3 in DNA: TGTGCCAGCGGGGACAGCACCTATAGCAATCAGCCCCAGCATTTT.

The chain employs TRBV30 and TRBJ1-1; TRBD1 aligns across 7 bases. J gave up 0 bases and V 1 base, and 11 bases lay outside the gene matches. Germline V gene data show CDR1 as GTSNPN and CDR2 as SVGIG (reference sequence). CDR3 length: 17 amino acids. CDR3 sequence: CAWSAPDRVWVNTEAFF. CDR3 sequence (DNA): TGTGCCTGGAGTGCACCAGACAGGGTCTGGGTGAACACTGAAGCTTTCTTT. Full variable domain (remainder filled in from reference TRBV30 and TRBJ1-1): SQTIHQWPATLVQPVGSPLSLECTVEGTSNPNLYWYRQAAGRGLQLLFYSVGIGQISSEVPQNLSASRPQDRQFILSSKKLLLSDSGFYLCAWSAPDRVWVNTEAFFGQGTRLTVV.

The gene calls are TRBV6-5 and TRBJ2-3; 9 bases map to TRBD2. The CDR3 spans 14 residues. The germline gives CDR1 MNHEY, CDR2 SVGAGI. V was pared by 8 bases and J by 5 bases, with 8 bases of the junction left unmatched. Here the CDR3 DNA reads TGTGCCAGCGCGGCGGGGGGGCAAAAAGATACGCAGTATTTT. This codes for CASAAGGQKDTQYF.

J is TRBJ2-7 and V is TRBV11-1; D not certain. The germline V gene encodes CDR1 SGHAT and CDR2 FQDESV (reference sequence). V was pared by 4 bases and J by 3 bases, with 7 bases between. This CDR3 has 12 amino acids. The CDR3 bases are TGTGCCAGCAGCTCGGTTCGCTACGAGCAGTACTTC. It translates to CASSSVRYEQYF.

The genes are TRBV5-1 and TRBJ1-6; D is uncertain. The CDR3 consists of 16 residues. The V and J ends lost 4 bases and 4 bases respectively, with 15 bases between them. CDR1 SGHRS and CDR2 YFSETQ come from the germline V gene. As DNA, the CDR3 is TGCGCCAGCAGCCGGCCCGGGGAAGGGTATAATTCACCCCTCCACTTT. Its protein product is CASSRPGEGYNSPLHF.

The CDR3 protein is CASSPPGQGGTEAFF. DNA of the CDR3: TGTGCCAGCAGCCCCCCGGGACAGGGGGGGACTGAAGCTTTCTTT. The chain joins TRBV7-8 to TRBJ1-1, with 11 bases lining up with TRBD1. The CDR3 loop spans 15 amino acids. The germline gives CDR1 SGHVS, CDR2 FQNEAQ. The V and J ends lost 5 bases and 5 bases, in that order; junction bases with no gene match: 7.

V usage is TRBV7-9 and J usage is TRBJ1-2, with D perhaps TRBD1 (6 bases). Trimming removed 5 bases at V and 3 bases at J, with 7 bases between. Germline lookup yields CDR1 SEHNR and CDR2 FQNEAQ (reference sequence). The CDR3 is made up of 12 amino acids. For the CDR3, the DNA is TGTGCCAGCAGCCCAGGGGACTATGGCTACACCTTC. Protein: CASSPGDYGYTF.

The chain employs TRBV6-1 and TRBJ1-5; D unclear. Germline V gene sequence: CDR1 MNHNS, CDR2 SASEGT. CDR3 length: 16 residues. V was shortened by 1 base and J by 4 bases, with 14 bases between the two germline ends. The CDR3 spells CASSEGRVRNNQPQHF. As DNA, the CDR3 is TGTGCCAGCAGTGAAGGGAGGGTGCGCAATAATCAGCCCCAGCATTTT.

This clone has only one observation. The rearrangement joins TRBV18 to TRBJ2-1, with D tentatively TRBD2 (6 bases). From germline, CDR1 is KGHSH and CDR2 LQKENI. The CDR3 runs 14 residues. Trimming pared 6 bases from V and 2 bases from J, leaving 11 bases between. The CDR3 loop reads CASSVGRTYNEQFF. CDR3 DNA sequence: TGTGCCAGCTCCGTCGGGAGAACCTACAATGAGCAGTTCTTC.

J is TRBJ2-1 and V is TRBV5-4, with TRBD2 as a possible D gene (6 bases). Between the trimmed V and J ends, which lost 1 base and 5 bases, there was a span of 16 bases. Germline CDR1 and CDR2: SGHNT and YYREEE (reference sequence). The CDR3 has 16 amino acids. The CDR3 nucleotides read TGTGCCAGCAGCTTGTCCCTAGCGCGATATAACAATGAGCAGTTCTTC. Encoded protein: CASSLSLARYNNEQFF.

This clone was seen just once. This chain connects TRBV7-3 to TRBJ2-1, with a possible D match to TRBD1 (6 bases). The V end was cut by 2 bases, the J end by 6 bases, with 14 bases between. There are 15 residues in the CDR3. The V gene's germline CDR1 is SGHTA and CDR2 FQGTGA. CDR3 loop: CASSLQGMVGNEQFF. The CDR3, as DNA: TGTGCCAGCAGCTTACAGGGGATGGTCGGCAATGAGCAGTTCTTC. The full variable domain, rest sourced from reference TRBV7-3 and TRBJ2-1, is GAGVSQTPSNKVTEKGKYVELRCDPISGHTALYWYRQSLGQGPEFLIYFQGTGAADDSGLPNDRFFAVRPEGSVSTLKIQRTERGDSAVYLCASSLQGMVGNEQFFGPGTRLTVL.

This chain links TRBV19 with TRBJ2-1; 10 bases line up with TRBD2. V dropped 0 bases and J dropped 6; count of bases not matched to a gene: 17. The V gene's germline CDR1 is LNHDA and CDR2 SQIVND (reference sequence). The CDR3 sequence is 20 residues long. In nucleotides, the CDR3 is TGTGCCAGTAGTATAGAAGCTTTTCGGACTAGCGGCCGGGTTCGCAATGAGCAGTTCTTC. The encoded protein is CASSIEAFRTSGRVRNEQFF.

The chain has TRBV10-3 and TRBJ2-2; 12 bases are a match to TRBD2. V dropped 2 bases and J dropped 7; count of bases not matched to a gene: 8. CDR3 length equals 17 residues. CDR1 is ENHRY and CDR2 is SYGVKD in the germline V gene. CDR3 sequence: CAISEASGRAVSGELFF. The CDR3 nucleotides are TGTGCCATCAGTGAGGCTAGCGGGAGGGCTGTCAGCGGGGAGCTGTTTTTT.